This T cell receptor beta chain appears in the sequencing data of a study of T cells in Graves' hyperthyroidism and ophthalmopathy. Germline V CDR1 and CDR2: SQVTM, ANQGSEA. This CDR3 region has 12 residues. Trimming removed 3 bases at V and 5 bases at J, with 10 bases between. RNA transcripts provided the source from which TCR beta CDR3 regions were amplified. A first-round RT-PCR of the TCR CDR3 used the HTBI primer set. TCRdb re-called the multiplex PCR reads through MiXCR, storing one row per CDR3 protein. The repertoire has a few hundred thousand distinct CDR3 sequences, more than 45% of them found once; the top ten carry around 8%.

This sequence was found in a woman aged 18-29 years with Graves' hyperthyroidism. Sequencing used peripheral blood or thyroid tissue (not recorded which). This rearrangement joins TRBV29-1 to TRBJ1-1; D possibly corresponds to TRBD1 (5 bases). The chain's CDR3 is CSVDAGRTEAFF. The CDR3, as DNA: TGCAGCGTTGACGCAGGGCGTACTGAAGCTTTCTTT.